Included here is one TCR beta chain sequence, with context. Its antigen is still unknown. Germline assignment: CDR1 MNHEY and CDR2 SMNVEV (reference sequence). The junction had 6 bases not matched to a gene; V was cut back by 2 bases and J by 4 bases. The CDR3 contains 15 residues. PCR primers comprised 60 Vbeta and 13 Jbeta primers. Some clones are missing from TCRdb's copy, which holds only in-frame ones; the method was immunoSEQ multiplex PCR. The sample has tens of thousands of clones, less than 70% seen once. This record comes from a study of cytomegalovirus exposure and HLA in healthy donors. Study-level findings and limits: As a later analysis revealed, the rate of TCR association differed by HLA locus, with DRB1 most and HLA-C fewest. The study had only CMV serostatus as immune exposure information. Earlier findings revealed that most TCR beta V segments proved productive either about 90% or about 30% of the time. Indistinguishable V segments, including TRBV6-2 and TRBV6-3, were excluded.

The clonotype originates from a human donor in good health. This chain joins TRBV27 and TRBJ1-2; 8 nucleotides match TRBD1. The sample comprised PBMCs. As DNA, the CDR3 is TGTGCCAGCAGTTTAACAGGGGGGGGACCCTATGGCTACACCTTC. This translates into CASSLTGGGPYGYTF.